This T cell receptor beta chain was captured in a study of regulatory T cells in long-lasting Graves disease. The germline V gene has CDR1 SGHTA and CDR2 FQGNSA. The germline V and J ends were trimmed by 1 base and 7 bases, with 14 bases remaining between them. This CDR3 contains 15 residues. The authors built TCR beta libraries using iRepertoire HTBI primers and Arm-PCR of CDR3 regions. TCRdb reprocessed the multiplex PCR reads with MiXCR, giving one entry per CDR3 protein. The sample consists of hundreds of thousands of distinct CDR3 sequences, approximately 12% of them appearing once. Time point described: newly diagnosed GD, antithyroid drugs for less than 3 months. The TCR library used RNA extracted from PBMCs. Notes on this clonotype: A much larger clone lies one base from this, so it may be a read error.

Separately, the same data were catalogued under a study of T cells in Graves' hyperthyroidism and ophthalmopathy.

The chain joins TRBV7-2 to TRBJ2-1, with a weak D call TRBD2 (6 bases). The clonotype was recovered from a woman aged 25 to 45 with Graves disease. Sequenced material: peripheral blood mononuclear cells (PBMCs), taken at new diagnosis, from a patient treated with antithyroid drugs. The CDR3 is CTSSLGGRPGNEQFF. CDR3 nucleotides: TGTACCAGCAGCTTAGGGGGGAGGCCGGGAAATGAGCAGTTCTTC.